Included here is one TCR beta chain sequence, with context. The antigen this receptor binds is unknown. Per-base quality was not reported, and no clone a single base away is much larger than it. Receptor libraries were prepared by the immunoSEQ multiplex PCR assay. TCRdb carries this immuneACCESS record with in-frame sequences only. Its versions omit some clonotypes, under half of them owing to an unresolved V gene in the studies checked, with the rest unexplained. The sample table shows tens of thousands of clones, and 85% to 95% are seen once. Approximately 0.27% of the sample is held by the ten biggest clonotypes. The CDR3 measures 15 amino acids from cysteine to phenylalanine. Of the read, only the CDR3 DNA is kept; its 45 bases are in frame from base 1. This entry is derived from a study of technical replicates of blood from four donors (dated by TCRdb to the late 2010s).

The material sequenced was T cells isolated from PBMCs. The chain is assembled from TRBV1 and TRBJ1-2; the listed D gene, TRBD1, was not tested against the DNA. TRBV1 is marked as a pseudogene. This sequence was found in a human donor in good health. The CDR3 reads CTSSYTGDEGYGYTF. The sequence in DNA is TGCACCAGCAGCTATACAGGGGACGAGGGATATGGCTACACCTTC.